Below, 11 T cell receptor beta chains from the same sample are listed, as sequenced in a study of a mutant IDH1 vaccine in newly diagnosed glioma. Their target antigens are unknown. Assay used: immunoSEQ multiplex PCR; TCRdb lists only in-frame clones, some missing. The data show about 53,000 clones, with roughly 80% seen just once and 7.4% held by the top ten. As to time point: week 5, during vaccination. A single vaccine dose contained 300 ug of mutant IDH1 20-mer peptide, and topical imiquimod was used with it. The sequencing here drew on PBMCs, taken from a glioma patient whose treatment included an IDH1 peptide vaccine. These receptors all come from a woman aged 50 to 60 with glioma.

V usage is TRBV7-6 and J usage is TRBJ1-1; a possible D gene is TRBD1 (5 bases). Trimming stripped 3 bases from V and 4 bases from J, with 9 bases between. The CDR3 covers 13 residues. Germline CDR1 reads SGHVS; CDR2 reads FNYEAQ. CDR3 DNA: TGTGCCAGCAGCTTGGGGGTTACCACTGAAGCTTTCTTT. This gives the protein CASSLGVTTEAFF.

The V and J genes are TRBV5-1 and TRBJ2-7, with 11 bases matching TRBD2. V lost 5 bases to trimming and J lost 0 bases; unmatched junction nucleotides: 4. Per germline, CDR1 SGHRS and CDR2 YFSETQ. This CDR3 region has 15 residues. CDR3 bases: TGCGCCAGCAGGGTACTAGCGGGGGCCTCCTACGAGCAGTACTTC. This translates into CASRVLAGASYEQYF.

The V and J genes are TRBV6-4 and TRBJ1-5, with a possible D match to TRBD1 (5 bases). Germline CDR1 and CDR2: MRHNA and SNTAGT. The CDR3 runs to 16 residues. V lost 6 bases and J lost 4, with 19 bases in between. CDR3 coding DNA: TGTGCCAGCAGAGACGACTCGGGAGACAGAAATCAGCCCCAGCATTTT. Translation: CASRDDSGDRNQPQHF.

The chain carries TRBV5-1 and TRBJ1-1; tentative D call: TRBD1 (6 bases). CDR1 SGHRS and CDR2 YFSETQ come from the germline V gene. This CDR3 comprises 15 residues. The V end lost 4 bases, the J end lost 6 bases, and 19 bases lay between the germline ends. DNA of the CDR3: TGCGCCAGCAGCATTGCCGGGACACCCAACGCTGAAGCTTTCTTT. It encodes CASSIAGTPNAEAFF. Supplemented by reference TRBV5-1 and TRBJ1-1, the full variable domain reads KAGVTQTPRYLIKTRGQQVTLSCSPISGHRSVSWYQQTPGQGLQFLFEYFSETQRNKGNFPGRFSGRQFSNSRSEMNVSTLELGDSALYLCASSIAGTPNAEAFFGQGTRLTVV.

This chain links TRBV6-5 with TRBJ2-2, with unresolved D. The V and J ends lost 6 bases and 6 bases respectively, with 14 bases between them. This CDR3 comprises 14 residues. The germline CDR1 and CDR2 sequences are MNHEY and SVGAGI. DNA of the CDR3: TGTGCCAGCAGAGTAGGGCAGCGAGCCGGGGAGCTGTTTTTT. Protein: CASRVGQRAGELFF.

The gene calls are TRBV27 and TRBJ2-7, with 8 bases fitting TRBD1. Germline CDR1 is MNHEY and CDR2 is SMNVEV (reference sequence). V lost 2 bases, J lost 5 bases, and 8 bases stayed unmatched. The CDR3 extends over 15 amino acids. CDR3 in amino acids: CASSLRAGGRNEQYF. The DNA for the CDR3 is TGTGCCAGCAGTTTAAGGGCAGGGGGCAGGAACGAGCAGTACTTC.

V is TRBV11-3 and J is TRBJ2-7; a possible D gene is TRBD1 (5 bases). Germline V gene lookup returns CDR1 SGHNT and CDR2 YENEEA. The V and J ends lost 5 bases and 7 bases respectively, with 12 bases between them. This CDR3 is 12 amino acids long. The CDR3 loop is CASSQPKGEQYF. The CDR3 coding sequence is TGTGCCAGCAGCCAACCTAAGGGGGAGCAGTACTTC.

The chain joins TRBV7-2 to TRBJ1-4; 10 bases align to TRBD1. V gave up 5 bases and J gave up 9 bases; unmatched junction bases: 12. Looked up from germline, CDR1 is SGHTA and CDR2 is FQGNSA. The CDR3 covers 16 residues. This chain's CDR3 is CASSPNVGQGRQKLFF. In nucleotides, the CDR3 is TGTGCCAGCAGCCCCAACGTGGGACAGGGGCGGCAAAAACTGTTTTTT.

V gene TRBV5-6 combines with J gene TRBJ1-2; D gene unclear. The CDR3 runs 14 residues. From germline, CDR1 is SGHDT and CDR2 YYEEEE. V was pared by 1 base and J by 0 bases, with 7 bases between. DNA for the CDR3: TGTGCCAGCAGCTTGCGGACGGCTAACTATGGCTACACCTTC. Its translation is CASSLRTANYGYTF.

This clone has just one count. The chain couples TRBV10-2 to TRBJ2-3; D gene uncertain. The germline V and J ends were trimmed by 5 bases and 4 bases, with 10 bases remaining between them. Germline V gene sequence: CDR1 WSHSY, CDR2 SAAADI. The CDR3 extends over 13 amino acids. As DNA, the CDR3 is TGCGCCAGCAGTTTTTCCGGAGCAGATACGCAGTATTTT. Amino acids: CASSFSGADTQYF.

The chain employs TRBV5-6 and TRBJ2-1; 10 nucleotides align to TRBD2. The CDR3 consists of 12 residues. Unmatched junction bases numbered 3, after V lost 3 bases and J lost 12 bases. Germline assignment: CDR1 SGHDT and CDR2 YYEEEE. The CDR3 reads CASSSPSGGQFF. The CDR3 DNA reads TGTGCCAGCAGCTCACCTAGCGGGGGGCAGTTCTTC.